These 23 T cell receptor beta chains originate from one sample sequenced in a study of T cells in tumors after PD-1 blockade. Libraries were prepared by immunoSEQ multiplex PCR; TCRdb keeps only in-frame clonotypes and omits some of them. This table has tens of thousands of clones, 73% appearing once. The source material was PBMCs, sampled after anti-PD-1 treatment. The receptors derive from a human donor with basal cell carcinoma.

The rearrangement uses TRBV27 and TRBJ1-1; D ambiguous. Trimming left V 4 bases short and J 3 bases short, with 15 bases between. CDR3 length: 15 amino acids. Germline loops: CDR1 MNHEY, CDR2 SMNVEV (reference sequence). The CDR3, as DNA: TGTGCCAGCAGTTCTATATTTACGAGGGACACTGAAGCTTTCTTT. Its translation is CASSSIFTRDTEAFF.

This sequence joins TRBV29-1 and TRBJ2-3; tentatively, D is TRBD2 (6 bases). The CDR3 is 13 amino acids. CDR1 and CDR2 (germline): SQVTM, ANQGSEA. Trimming left V 6 bases short and J 0 bases short, with 10 bases between. The DNA for the CDR3 is TGCAGCGTCTTAGCGGCTAGCACAGATACGCAGTATTTT. Its translation: CSVLAASTDTQYF.

The chain employs TRBV25-1 and TRBJ1-1; D unresolved. The V end was cut by 10 bases, the J end by 7 bases, with 16 bases between. The CDR3 is made up of 12 amino acids. Germline values: CDR1 MGHDK, CDR2 SYGVNS. DNA of the CDR3: TGTGCCACCAACGGGAATCCGGATGAAGCTTTCTTT. The encoded protein is CATNGNPDEAFF.

The chain links TRBV5-5 to TRBJ2-3; weak D call: TRBD2 (5 bases). Germline loops: CDR1 SGHKS, CDR2 YYEKEE (reference sequence). There are 14 residues in the CDR3. V lost 0 bases, J lost 5 bases, and 10 bases lay in between. The CDR3 DNA is TGTGCCAGCAGCTTGGGCACGGCGGGAGATACGCAGTATTTT. Encoded protein: CASSLGTAGDTQYF.

The genes are TRBV29-1 and TRBJ2-1; D not certain. The germline gives CDR1 SQVTM, CDR2 ANQGSEA. This CDR3 spans 12 amino acids. The V and J ends lost 7 bases and 7 bases respectively, with 14 bases between them. The CDR3 loop reads CSADPRRNEQFF. CDR3 DNA: TGCAGCGCCGACCCCCGTCGGAATGAGCAGTTCTTC.

The table lists this clone with many counts. This chain links TRBV5-8 with TRBJ2-7, with TRBD1 matching 7 bases. Germline V lookup: CDR1 SGHTS, CDR2 YDEGEE. The V and J ends lost 2 bases and 1 base, in that order; junction bases with no gene match: 12. The CDR3 consists of 17 residues. The CDR3 reads CASSLFFAGTDSYEQYF. In DNA form, the CDR3 reads TGTGCCAGCAGCTTATTTTTTGCCGGGACAGATTCCTACGAGCAGTACTTC.

The rearrangement joins TRBV7-2 to TRBJ2-3; 13 bases align to TRBD2. Trimming at V came to 4 bases and at J to 1 base, leaving 8 bases not matched to a gene. CDR3 length equals 18 residues. From germline, CDR1 is SGHTA and CDR2 FQGNSA. This chain's CDR3 is CASSSTSGGAWGTDTQYF. Here the CDR3 DNA reads TGTGCCAGCAGCTCTACTAGCGGGGGGGCCTGGGGCACAGATACGCAGTATTTT.

The rearrangement joins TRBV30 to TRBJ2-1; 9 nucleotides agree with TRBD2. V gave up 0 bases and J gave up 8 bases; unmatched junction bases: 8. CDR3 length: 15 amino acids. Germline V gene data show CDR1 as GTSNPN and CDR2 as SVGIG (reference sequence). The CDR3 spells CAWSVGAGGSDEQFF. The DNA for the CDR3 is TGTGCCTGGAGTGTAGGGGCGGGAGGGTCAGATGAGCAGTTCTTC. Combining the CDR3 with reference TRBV30 and TRBJ2-1 gives the whole variable domain SQTIHQWPATLVQPVGSPLSLECTVEGTSNPNLYWYRQAAGRGLQLLFYSVGIGQISSEVPQNLSASRPQDRQFILSSKKLLLSDSGFYLCAWSVGAGGSDEQFFGPGTRLTVL.

This chain links TRBV5-5 with TRBJ2-7, with D uncertain. Trimming took 3 bases from V and 0 from J, leaving 10 bases between them. CDR3 length equals 14 residues. Germline V gene data show CDR1 as SGHKS and CDR2 as YYEKEE (reference sequence). The CDR3 reads CASSSFINSYEQYF. The CDR3 coding sequence is TGTGCCAGCAGCTCGTTTATAAACTCCTACGAGCAGTACTTC.

This sequence joins TRBV15 and TRBJ1-1; D may be TRBD1 (6 bases). CDR3 length: 15 amino acids. Trimming left V 0 bases short and J 1 base short, with 9 bases between. Germline loops: CDR1 LNHNV, CDR2 YYDKDF (reference sequence). CDR3: CATSRDRGANTEAFF. The CDR3 coding sequence is TGTGCCACCAGCAGAGACAGGGGAGCGAACACTGAAGCTTTCTTT.

V usage is TRBV7-9 and J usage is TRBJ2-7; tentative D call: TRBD1 (5 bases). The CDR3 loop spans 15 amino acids. Germline CDR1 and CDR2: SEHNR and FQNEAQ (reference sequence). Trimming pared 5 bases from V and 3 bases from J, leaving 17 bases between. CDR3 bases: TGTGCCAGCAGCCCGTCACTGGGGCGAGACTACGAGCAGTACTTC. It encodes CASSPSLGRDYEQYF.

This chain links TRBV3-1 (or the pseudogene TRBV3-2) with TRBJ2-6, with a weak D call TRBD1 (6 bases). The CDR3 spans 18 residues. Trimming left V 0 bases short and J 0 bases short, with 12 bases between. Germline V gene lookup returns CDR1 LGHDT and CDR2 YNNKEL (reference sequence). The CDR3 region is CASSQDSQTGSGANVLTF. The CDR3 DNA reads as TGTGCCAGCAGCCAAGATAGCCAGACAGGCTCTGGGGCCAACGTCCTGACTTTC.

This clone was seen repeatedly, ten times or more. The chain recombines TRBV28 with TRBJ1-2; D might be TRBD1 (5 bases). CDR1 is MDHEN and CDR2 is SYDVKM in the germline V gene. V was shortened by 7 bases and J by 8 bases, with 17 bases between the two germline ends. The CDR3 contains 13 residues. CDR3 in amino acids: CASTLGARRGYTF. Here the CDR3 DNA reads TGTGCCAGCACCCTAGGGGCACGGCGGGGCTACACCTTC.

This clone occurred a few times. V gene TRBV19 combines with J gene TRBJ2-7; no clear D gene. The V end lost 5 bases, the J end lost 0 bases, and 11 bases lay between the germline ends. Germline V gene sequence: CDR1 LNHDA, CDR2 SQIVND (reference sequence). The CDR3 runs 14 residues. The CDR3 protein is CASSLGPSSYEQYF. Written as DNA, the CDR3 is TGTGCCAGTAGTCTTGGGCCGAGCTCCTACGAGCAGTACTTC.

This sequence joins TRBV28 and TRBJ2-7; possible D gene TRBD2, 5 bases. Trimming removed 10 bases at V and 3 bases at J, with 16 bases between. The CDR3 consists of 13 residues. Germline-derived CDR1 and CDR2 are MDHEN and SYDVKM. The DNA for the CDR3 is TGTGCCACAAGTCTAGCCTCCCTCTACGAGCAGTACTTC. This sequence encodes CATSLASLYEQYF.

V and J are TRBV4-3 and TRBJ1-2; TRBD1 aligns across 7 bases. CDR3 size: 15 residues. The V gene's germline CDR1 is LGHNA and CDR2 YSLEER. V was clipped by 0 bases and J by 5 bases; unmatched bases: 6. The CDR3 loop is CASSQDAGQTYGYTF. The CDR3 DNA follows: TGCGCCAGCAGCCAAGACGCGGGACAGACATATGGCTACACCTTC.

This clone has just one count. This chain uses TRBV30 with TRBJ1-2, with a weak D call TRBD1 (5 bases). The V and J ends lost 0 bases and 4 bases respectively, with 12 bases between them. Germline V gene sequence: CDR1 GTSNPN, CDR2 SVGIG (reference sequence). The CDR3 is made up of 14 amino acids. Here the CDR3 DNA reads TGTGCCTGGAGTGTAGGCGGGGGGTCCTATGGCTACACCTTC. Its protein product is CAWSVGGGSYGYTF.

This clone has more than one count but fewer than ten. V usage is TRBV2 and J usage is TRBJ1-1; no clear D. V was clipped by 11 bases and J by 8 bases, with 6 bases between them. The CDR3 totals 8 residues. The germline V gene encodes CDR1 SNHLY and CDR2 FYNNEI. CDR3 in amino acids: CADGEAFF. The CDR3 nucleotides are TGTGCCGACGGGGAAGCTTTCTTT.

The chain is built from TRBV19 and TRBJ2-3; 10 bases are shared with TRBD2. The CDR3 totals 13 residues. The V segment lost 8 bases and the J segment 1 base; nucleotides outside the gene matches: 0. The germline gives CDR1 LNHDA, CDR2 SQIVND (reference sequence). CDR3 DNA: TGTGCCAGTGGACTAGCGGGCACAGATACGCAGTATTTT. It yields the protein CASGLAGTDTQYF.

The V gene is TRBV27, the J gene TRBJ1-1; TRBD1 matches 9 bases. J gave up 1 base and V 6 bases, and 3 bases lay outside the gene matches. This CDR3 has 14 amino acids. In germline, CDR1 is MNHEY, CDR2 SMNVEV (reference sequence). Here the CDR3 DNA reads TGTGCCAGCAGGTGGGACAGGGCGAACACTGAAGCTTTCTTT. Protein sequence: CASRWDRANTEAFF.

The chain combines TRBV18 with TRBJ2-5, with 10 bases identical to TRBD2. The CDR3 is made up of 15 amino acids. V trimming: 3 bases; J trimming: 5 bases; junction bases outside the gene matches: 6. Germline CDR1 and CDR2: KGHSH and LQKENI. The DNA of the CDR3 is TGTGCCAGCTCACCCGGACTAGCGGCGGGGGAGACCCAGTACTTC. Translation gives CASSPGLAAGETQYF.

The chain recombines TRBV19 with TRBJ1-6, with a possible D match to TRBD1 (6 bases). The CDR3 runs 15 residues. Germline V gene lookup returns CDR1 LNHDA and CDR2 SQIVND (reference sequence). V shed 2 bases and J shed 6 bases, with 11 bases lying between them. The CDR3 coding sequence is TGTGCCAGTAGTATATCAGGGGCTATTAATTCACCCCTCCACTTT. It is translated as CASSISGAINSPLHF.

The rearrangement uses TRBV6-5 and TRBJ1-6, with D possibly TRBD1 on 6 matching bases. CDR3 length: 13 residues. Germline assignment: CDR1 MNHEY and CDR2 SVGAGI. Trimming shortened V by 6 bases and J by 9 bases, and 12 bases separated the two germline ends. The CDR3 region has the DNA TGTGCCAGCAGCCTGAAGGACAGTTCACCCCTCCACTTT. Translation gives CASSLKDSSPLHF.